The entry below describes one T cell receptor beta chain. Only a few counts were recorded for this clone. Its antigen is still unknown. No much larger clonotype is one base removed from it; base qualities were not supplied. The data were obtained in a study of shared clonotypes between healthy human individuals (dated by TCRdb to between 2020 and 2021). The study in broad terms: The cohort included three men and a couple of women between 18 and 49 years of age. Between about 0.94 and 10 billion PBMCs per donor were obtained by leukapheresis. To increase sequencing depth and limit assay-specific biases, different laboratories used diverse techniques to prepare libraries and sequence TCR repertoires. To estimate repertoire size and how much clonotypes are shared between individuals, the study performed deep sequencing of blood TCR repertoires from a few healthy adults. Per donor, three plates each were used for CD4 naive and CD4 memory, two for CD8 naive, and one for CD8 memory.

Here is what the overall study found, with its caveats: Compared with non-shared clonotypes, the clonotypes found in all four sorted-subset donors had higher generation probabilities. Larger estimated clonotype richness was generally found for naive subsets than for memory subsets. The genetic and exposure-history diversity represented was limited by the small number of donors. Only blood was sampled, and tissue TCR repertoires likely differ from those in blood. Pairwise subsampling indicated that sequencing depth was expected to affect the degree of clonotype sharing among donors. Even with the large sequencing depth, rarefaction of the sorted-subset datasets indicated that sequencing was incomplete. About 5% of naive CD4, around 4% of naive CD8, around 2.3% of memory CD4, and 0.4% of memory CD8 clonotypes were shared across four donors.

Using the deep immunoSEQ assay, multiplex PCR amplified TCR CDR3 regions from genomic DNA. Extracted genomic DNA from each cell subset was spread evenly across all wells of several immunoSEQ 96-well plates, with each plate serving as a replicate. For sorted subsets, each replicate PCR was loaded with 200 ng genomic DNA, equivalent to 25,000 to 35,000 T cell genomes. The purified libraries were quantified using a Qubit 3.0 fluorometer, sized with a Bioanalyzer 2100, and then quantified again using the KAPA Library Quantification kit. Every immunoSEQ 96-well plate was sequenced on a dedicated single-read 150-cycle Illumina NextSeq 550 flow cell. From the authors' description of their analysis: Because the immunoSEQ output included only junctional sequences and no quality scores, the filtering could not be the same as the filtering used for full-length reads. Sequences were annotated with PyIR, a Python wrapper for IgBLAST v1.9, using IMGT germline references to assign V/J genes and CDR3. Reads were filtered out if the reads had weak V/J assignments (E-value above 1e-6), no CDR3, stop codons, out-of-frame junctions, or ambiguous translated residues. V3J clonotypes were defined by identical inferred V gene, J gene, and CDR3 amino acid sequence. Percentage overlap between repertoires was calculated by dividing the number of shared unique clonotypes by the size of the smaller repertoire. Richness of each repertoire was evaluated using RTK rarefaction, the Chao1 estimator, and Recon v2.1 estimates of unobserved clonotypes. Generation probabilities were computed with OLGA for all TCRbeta clonotypes obtained by the gDNA method from a handful of donors. Imported from immuneACCESS, the table was reduced by TCRdb to in-frame sequences with V and J called. These copies leave out some clones; in studies compared against another copy, an unresolved V gene accounts for under half, and the cause of the remainder is not known. V, J and clone size were drawn from that table, and D and trimming were deduced from the DNA. This sample has a few million clones in its table, and 85% to 95% of those were observed once. The ten top clones hold 0.37% of the sample.

Healthy HIV-negative adults with no recently reported acute infections or vaccinations were included as donors. All donors were Caucasian adults living in Nashville, Tennessee, USA. CD4+ T cells were enriched by magnetic negative selection; naive cells were then positively selected on CD45RA, and the negative fraction formed the memory subset. After blood collection by leukapheresis, PBMCs were isolated using Ficoll-Histopaque density gradient centrifugation and then cryopreserved in the vapor phase of liquid nitrogen. Purity and quantity of every magnetically sorted T cell population were checked by analytical flow cytometry. Genomic DNA was isolated from every sorted fraction and measured by UV absorbance on a Nanodrop 2000c. Cut back by 0 bases and 5 bases, the V and J ends lie 17 bases apart. CDR1 SGHRS and CDR2 YFSETQ are derived from the germline V gene. Its CDR3 holds 16 amino acids, cysteine through phenylalanine. Solely the CDR3 DNA is kept, with 48 bases framed from the first base.

Sequenced: naive CD4+ T cells from PBMCs. Sample cell subset or site, as interpreted from the label and publication: CD45RA+ positively selected. Recombination joined TRBV5-1 with TRBJ1-1, with a tentative D gene TRBD1 over 6 matching bases. The clonotype was recovered from a man aged 18 to 29 in good health. Some clones in this sample may be carry-over from other donors' samples. The DNA reads TGCGCCAGCAGCTTGGCTCTAACAGGGAAGGGGACTGAAGCTTTCTTT. The resulting protein is CASSLALTGKGTEAFF.